A selection of T cell receptor beta chains follows, all from one sample in a study of T cell responses to AZD1222 COVID-19 vaccine. Measured with immunoSEQ multiplex PCR; TCRdb has only the in-frame clones, and not every one. The sample holds tens of thousands of clones; over 85% are singletons and the top ten take roughly 4.2%. Sequencing was performed on peripheral blood, taken on day 0 of AZD1222 vaccination. The receptor set was obtained from an adult in good health. Each CDR3 is given with its conserved first and last residue. A D gene is named only where the DNA matches it firmly. Size tells how often a clone was seen (once, few, many) or the class of an expanded clone, and some rows leave it out.

d_call	v_call	j_call	clone_size	cdr3_aa	cdr3_nt
TRBD2	TRBV10-3	TRBJ2-2	.	CAITSGRANTGELFF	TGTGCCATCACTAGCGGGAGGGCCAACACCGGGGAGCTGTTTTTT
TRBD1	TRBV7-8	TRBJ2-1	.	CASSLSGQGVYEQFF	TGTGCCAGCAGCTTATCGGGACAGGGGGTTTATGAGCAGTTCTTC
TRBD2	TRBV28	TRBJ2-3	once	CASSLKTGRGWASGSPDTQYF	TGTGCCAGCAGCCTCAAAACGGGCAGGGGGTGGGCTAGCGGGAGCCCTGATACGCAGTATTTT
.	TRBV28	TRBJ2-2	.	CATGQLNTGELFF	TGTGCCACCGGACAGCTGAACACCGGGGAGCTGTTTTTT
.	TRBV28	TRBJ2-7	few	CASSQTPYSYEQYF	TGTGCCAGCAGTCAGACCCCCTACTCCTACGAGCAGTACTTC
.	TRBV19	TRBJ2-3	.	CASRGQFSTDTQYF	TGTGCCAGTAGAGGACAGTTTAGCACAGATACGCAGTATTTT
TRBD1	TRBV7-8	TRBJ2-1	.	CASSSYRDREYNEQFF	TGTGCCAGCAGCTCTTACCGGGACAGGGAATACAATGAGCAGTTCTTC
.	TRBV7-8	TRBJ2-2	.	CASSYRRRGTGELFF	TGTGCCAGCAGCTACCGGCGCCGTGGCACCGGGGAGCTGTTTTTT
.	TRBV12-3/TRBV12-4	TRBJ1-2	few	CASSPRLIYGYTF	TGTGCCAGCAGTCCCCGTCTGATCTATGGCTACACCTTC
.	TRBV30	TRBJ1-4	.	CAWSRNDATNEKLFF	TGTGCCTGGAGTCGCAATGATGCAACTAATGAAAAACTGTTTTTT
.	TRBV18	TRBJ1-6	.	CASSPEGTGNSPLHF	TGTGCCAGCTCACCCGAAGGGACGGGGAATTCACCCCTCCACTTT
.	TRBV5-1	TRBJ2-3	.	CASSPSDTQYF	TGCGCCAGCAGCCCCTCAGATACGCAGTATTTT
.	TRBV12-3/TRBV12-4	TRBJ1-6	.	CASSFNNSPLHF	TGTGCCAGCAGTTTTAACAATTCACCCCTCCACTTT
.	TRBV7-9	TRBJ2-7	.	CASSLRGSRSREQYF	TGTGCCAGCAGCTTACGGGGGTCCCGTTCGCGCGAGCAGTACTTC
TRBD2	TRBV9	TRBJ2-2	.	CASSVFGGANTGELFF	TGTGCCAGCAGCGTATTTGGGGGGGCGAACACCGGGGAGCTGTTTTTT
TRBD1	TRBV30	TRBJ1-1	.	CAWSKGRQGGTEAFF	TGTGCCTGGAGTAAAGGTCGGCAGGGGGGCACTGAAGCTTTCTTT
.	TRBV10-3	TRBJ2-5	.	CATHEGDQQETQYF	TGTGCCACTCACGAGGGGGACCAGCAAGAGACCCAGTACTTC
.	TRBV6-2/TRBV6-3	TRBJ2-7	.	CASSLSGSYEQYF	TGTGCCAGCAGCCTTAGCGGATCCTACGAGCAGTACTTC
TRBD1	TRBV5-1	TRBJ2-7	.	CASSSSGTDDEQYF	TGCGCCAGCAGCTCCTCCGGGACAGACGACGAGCAGTACTTC
TRBD1	TRBV5-8	TRBJ2-5	.	CASGRGTGGDETQYF	TGTGCCAGCGGCCGGGGTACAGGGGGCGACGAGACCCAGTACTTC
.	TRBV19	TRBJ1-5	.	CASSAPREGQPQHF	TGTGCCAGTAGTGCGCCCAGGGAAGGACAGCCCCAGCATTTT
.	TRBV9	TRBJ1-3	once	CASNSQGSGNTIYF	TGTGCCAGCAACTCCCAGGGAAGTGGAAACACCATATATTTT
TRBD1	TRBV7-9	TRBJ1-1	.	CASSFRDRGLLNTEAFF	TGTGCCAGCAGCTTCCGGGACAGGGGGTTACTTAACACTGAAGCTTTCTTT
.	TRBV30	TRBJ2-7	.	CAWGAIYEQYF	TGTGCCTGGGGGGCCATCTACGAGCAGTACTTC
.	TRBV30	TRBJ1-1	.	CAWSRPSPNTEAFF	TGTGCCTGGAGTCGACCGTCCCCGAACACTGAAGCTTTCTTT
.	TRBV7-7	TRBJ2-6	.	CASGPPYSGANVLTF	TGTGCCAGCGGGCCGCCCTACTCTGGGGCCAACGTCCTGACTTTC
.	TRBV7-8	TRBJ2-5	.	CASSPDYGGSQYF	TGTGCCAGCAGCCCCGACTACGGAGGGTCCCAGTACTTC
TRBD1	TRBV19	TRBJ1-5	.	CASSSGTGIQPQHF	TGTGCCAGTAGTTCCGGGACAGGGATTCAGCCCCAGCATTTT
.	TRBV28	TRBJ2-1	.	CASSLTGAGQNEQFF	TGTGCCAGCAGTTTAACGGGCGCGGGACAAAATGAGCAGTTCTTC